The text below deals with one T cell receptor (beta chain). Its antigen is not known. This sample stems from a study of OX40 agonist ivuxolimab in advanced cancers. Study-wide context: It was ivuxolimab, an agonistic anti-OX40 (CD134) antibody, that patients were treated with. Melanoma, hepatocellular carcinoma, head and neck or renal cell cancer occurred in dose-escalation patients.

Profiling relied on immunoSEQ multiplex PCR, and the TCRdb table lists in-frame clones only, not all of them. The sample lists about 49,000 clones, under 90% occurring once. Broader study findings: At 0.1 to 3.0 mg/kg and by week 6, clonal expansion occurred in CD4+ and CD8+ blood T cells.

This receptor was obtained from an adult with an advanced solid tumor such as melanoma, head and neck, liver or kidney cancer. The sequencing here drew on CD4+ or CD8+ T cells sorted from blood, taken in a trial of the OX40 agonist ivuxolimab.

CDR3 bases: TGTGCCAGTCGGAACAGCTATGGCTACACCTTC. Translation gives CASRNSYGYTF. The V call is TRBV19, the J call TRBJ1-2; D call uncertain. Trimming took off 8 bases at V and 4 bases at J, with 8 bases between the two ends. Germline V CDR1 and CDR2: LNHDA, SQIVND (reference sequence). This CDR3 spans 11 amino acids.